This TCR beta chain derives from a study of blood T cell repertoires in COVID-19. V shed 4 bases, J shed 7 bases, and the junction held 16 bases outside the gene matches. Germline CDR1 is SGHVS and CDR2 is FNYEAQ. The CDR3 spans 18 residues. The method was immunoSEQ multiplex PCR; TCRdb's version includes in-frame clones alone and lacks a portion of them. The sample lists 72,000 or so clones; around 80% were seen once. This clonotype originated in a human donor in a cohort sampled during active COVID-19. Material for sequencing was peripheral blood. The chain recombines TRBV7-6 with TRBJ2-5, with 12 bases fitting TRBD1. The CDR3 loop reads CASSSRHRDRGPLRTQYF. The DNA for the CDR3 is TGTGCCAGCAGCTCACGCCACCGGGACAGGGGGCCCCTTCGGACCCAGTACTTC.